The sequence of this T cell receptor beta chain was determined in a study of blood T cell repertoires in COVID-19. About the research overall: Sample material is recorded as cDNA or gDNA derived from T cells, B-cell-depleted T cells, or PBMCs.

Authors' processing steps: Scientists estimated how many nucleated cells there were by amplifying reference gene primers. TCRdb's table, derived via immunoSEQ multiplex PCR, lists solely in-frame clones and lacks some. Clone size and the V and J calls come from that table; the DNA yielded D and trimming. The sample consists of 350,000 or so clones, 80% to 90% of them appearing once. Sequences were obtained from peripheral blood. The TCR sequence derives from a woman aged 30 to 39 with COVID-19, enrolled during active disease.

The CDR3 region is CASSPQGVAAFSTDTQYF. For the CDR3, the DNA is TGTGCCAGCTCACCCCAGGGGGTAGCGGCTTTTAGCACAGATACGCAGTATTTT. V and J are TRBV18 and TRBJ2-3; tentatively, D is TRBD1 (7 bases). V was clipped by 3 bases and J by 0 bases, with 19 bases between them. CDR1 is KGHSH, CDR2 LQKENI, per germline. This CDR3 has 18 amino acids.